This record looks at one TCR beta chain sequence and its context. This record comes from a study of blood T cell repertoires in COVID-19. Study overall: The United States, Italy and Spain were the sources of the acute and convalescent COVID-19 samples. Sources were T cells, B-cell-depleted T cells, or PBMCs; the material itself was cDNA or gDNA.

In the study's own analysis: Researchers report that nucleated cell counts were estimated from reference gene primer amplification. Profiled with immunoSEQ multiplex PCR; TCRdb holds only in-frame clones, not every one. V, J and clone size are taken as reported in that table, and D and trimming were inferred from the DNA itself. The profile shows around 250,000 clones, roughly 89% of them singletons. The length of the CDR3 is 12 residues. V lost 7 bases to trimming and J lost 7 bases, with 11 bases between them. CDR1 and CDR2 from the germline V gene are MDHEN and SYDVKM. The clonotype comes from a woman between 35 and 50 years old who had recovered from COVID-19. Sequencing used peripheral blood. The chain employs TRBV28 and TRBJ1-5, with a possible D match to TRBD1 (6 bases). The CDR3 bases are TGTGCCAGCACTACAGGGTACCAGCCCCAGCATTTT. Translation gives CASTTGYQPQHF.